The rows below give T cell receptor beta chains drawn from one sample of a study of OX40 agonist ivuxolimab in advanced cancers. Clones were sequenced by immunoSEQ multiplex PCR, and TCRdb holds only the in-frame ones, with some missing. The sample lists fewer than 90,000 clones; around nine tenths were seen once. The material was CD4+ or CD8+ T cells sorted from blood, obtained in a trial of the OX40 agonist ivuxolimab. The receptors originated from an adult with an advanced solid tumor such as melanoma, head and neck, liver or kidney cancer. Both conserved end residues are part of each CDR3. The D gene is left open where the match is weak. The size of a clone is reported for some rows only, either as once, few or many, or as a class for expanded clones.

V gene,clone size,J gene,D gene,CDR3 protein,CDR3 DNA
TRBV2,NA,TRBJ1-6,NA,CASSSSPGTNSSPLHF,TGTGCCAGCAGTTCCTCCCCCGGGACAAATTCTTCACCCCTCCACTTT
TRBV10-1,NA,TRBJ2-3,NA,CASSESGGPDTQYF,TGCGCCAGCAGTGAGTCCGGGGGTCCCGATACGCAGTATTTT
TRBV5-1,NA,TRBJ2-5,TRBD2,CASSYGLAGPQETQYF,TGCGCCAGCAGCTATGGACTAGCGGGGCCCCAAGAGACCCAGTACTTC
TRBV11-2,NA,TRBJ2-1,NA,CASSLVGGSGGYNEQFF,TGTGCCAGCAGCTTGGTAGGGGGATCCGGGGGATACAATGAGCAGTTCTTC
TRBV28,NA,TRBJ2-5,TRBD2,CASSFGAGGPQETQYF,TGTGCCAGCAGTTTCGGTGCGGGAGGGCCCCAAGAGACCCAGTACTTC
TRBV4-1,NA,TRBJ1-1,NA,CASSQGPTGYYTNTEAFF,TGCGCCAGCAGCCAAGGACCAACCGGTTATTATACGAACACTGAAGCTTTCTTT
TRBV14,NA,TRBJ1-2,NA,CASSRPGDRGYTF,TGTGCCAGCAGCCGACCTGGGGATCGGGGCTACACCTTC
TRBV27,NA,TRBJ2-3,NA,CASSPRVSSNANTQYF,TGTGCCAGCAGTCCCCGGGTGTCCTCTAATGCTAATACGCAGTATTTT
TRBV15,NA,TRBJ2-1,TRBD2,CATRIAGGPLGEQFF,TGTGCCACCAGGATAGCGGGAGGGCCCTTGGGTGAGCAGTTCTTC
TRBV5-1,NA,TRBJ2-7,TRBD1,CASSPQGNAGYEQYF,TGCGCCAGCAGCCCACAGGGGAATGCTGGCTACGAGCAGTACTTC
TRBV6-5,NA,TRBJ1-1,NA,CASSEQGNGNTEAFF,TGTGCCAGCAGCGAACAGGGAAACGGGAACACTGAAGCTTTCTTT
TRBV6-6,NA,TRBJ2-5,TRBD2,CASTLERGGRETQYF,TGTGCCAGCACCCTCGAGCGGGGGGGCCGGGAGACCCAGTACTTC
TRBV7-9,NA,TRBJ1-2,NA,CASSPGQAGSDGYTF,TGTGCCAGCAGCCCAGGGCAGGCGGGGTCGGATGGCTACACCTTC
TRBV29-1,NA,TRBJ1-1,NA,CSVVAAVDTEAFF,TGCAGCGTTGTGGCTGCTGTGGACACTGAAGCTTTCTTT
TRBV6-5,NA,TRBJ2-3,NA,CASRGRPSDTQYF,TGTGCCAGCAGAGGTCGCCCGTCGGATACGCAGTATTTT
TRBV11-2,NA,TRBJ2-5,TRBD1,CASSFGQGPQETQYF,TGTGCCAGCAGCTTCGGACAGGGGCCACAAGAGACCCAGTACTTC
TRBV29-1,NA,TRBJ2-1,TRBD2,CSVAGTSGVISYNEQFF,TGCAGCGTAGCCGGGACTAGCGGGGTTATCTCCTACAATGAGCAGTTCTTC
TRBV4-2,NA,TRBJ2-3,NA,CASSQDTRDDTQYF,TGTGCCAGCAGCCAAGATACCAGGGATGATACGCAGTATTTT
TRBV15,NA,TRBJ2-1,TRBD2,CATSSFPLAGGARYNEQFF,TGTGCCACCAGCAGTTTCCCACTAGCGGGAGGGGCCCGCTACAATGAGCAGTTCTTC
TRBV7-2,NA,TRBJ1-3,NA,CASCPRGGANTIYF,TGTGCCAGCTGTCCCCGGGGGGGAGCAAACACCATATATTTT
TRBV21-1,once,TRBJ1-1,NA,CASSKAHGGIACMNTEAFF,TGTGCCAGCAGCAAAGCGCACGGGGGCATAGCTTGTATGAACACTGAAGCTTTCTTT
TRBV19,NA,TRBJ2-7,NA,CASSQEVGVGPYF,TGTGCCAGTAGTCAGGAAGTTGGGGTCGGTCCGTACTTC
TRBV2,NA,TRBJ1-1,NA,CASSYTWDTEAFF,TGTGCCAGCAGTTACACCTGGGACACTGAAGCTTTCTTT
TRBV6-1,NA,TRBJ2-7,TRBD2,CASSDQRGDYEQYF,TGTGCCAGCAGTGATCAGCGGGGGGATTACGAGCAGTACTTC
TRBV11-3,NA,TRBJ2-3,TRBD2,CASSFGRSSGGADTQYF,TGTGCCAGCAGCTTCGGACGGTCTAGCGGGGGGGCGGATACGCAGTATTTT
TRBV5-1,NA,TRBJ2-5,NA,CASSLLNSEETQYF,TGCGCCAGCAGCTTACTGAACAGTGAAGAGACCCAGTACTTC
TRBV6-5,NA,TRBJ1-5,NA,CASSYSGQYQPQHF,TGTGCCAGCAGTTACTCAGGGCAGTATCAGCCCCAGCATTTT
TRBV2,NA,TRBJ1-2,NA,CASKRAVNYGYTF,TGTGCCAGCAAAAGGGCAGTCAACTATGGCTACACCTTC
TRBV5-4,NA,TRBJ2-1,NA,CAIEAGSYNEQFF,TGTGCCATCGAAGCGGGCTCCTACAATGAGCAGTTCTTC
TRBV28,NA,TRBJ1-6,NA,CASSFSRPLHF,TGTGCCAGCAGTTTCTCACGGCCCCTCCACTTT
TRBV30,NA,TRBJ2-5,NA,CAWTDGWYQETQYF,TGTGCCTGGACGGACGGTTGGTACCAAGAGACCCAGTACTTC
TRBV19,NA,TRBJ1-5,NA,CASSNTHSNQPQHF,TGTGCCAGTAGTAATACCCATAGCAATCAGCCCCAGCATTTT
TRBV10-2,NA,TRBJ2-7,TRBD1,CASRTGRSYEQYF,TGCGCCAGCCGGACAGGCCGCTCCTACGAGCAGTACTTC
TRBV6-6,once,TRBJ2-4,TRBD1,CASGQGKYF,TGTGCCAGTGGACAGGGAAAGTACTTC
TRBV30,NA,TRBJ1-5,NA,CAWTPGDRKSQHF,TGTGCCTGGACCCCCGGGGACCGTAAGTCCCAGCATTTT
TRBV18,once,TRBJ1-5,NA,CASSPAPRGNQPQHF,TGTGCCAGCTCGCCAGCACCGAGGGGCAATCAGCCCCAGCATTTT
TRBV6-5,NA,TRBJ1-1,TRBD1,CAAQTGGNTEAFF,TGTGCCGCTCAGACAGGGGGTAACACTGAAGCTTTCTTT
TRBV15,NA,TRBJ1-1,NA,CATSRDPVEDTEAFF,TGTGCCACCAGCAGAGATCCAGTGGAGGACACTGAAGCTTTCTTT
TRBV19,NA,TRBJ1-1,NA,CASSHKDTEAFF,TGTGCCAGTAGTCACAAAGACACTGAAGCTTTCTTT
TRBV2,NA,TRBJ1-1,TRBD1,CASRLQGAEAFF,TGTGCCAGCAGGCTTCAGGGGGCTGAAGCTTTCTTT
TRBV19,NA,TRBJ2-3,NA,CASSLPKGRTSTDTQYF,TGTGCCAGTAGCCTCCCAAAAGGGCGCACCAGCACAGATACGCAGTATTTT
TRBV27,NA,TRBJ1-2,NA,CASSLSVRAAHYGYTF,TGTGCCAGCAGTTTATCGGTCCGGGCCGCACACTATGGCTACACCTTC
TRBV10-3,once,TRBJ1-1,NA,CAISAGPEAFF,TGTGCCATCAGTGCAGGCCCTGAAGCTTTCTTT
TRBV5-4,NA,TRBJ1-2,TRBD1,CASSSGGDYGYTF,TGTGCCAGCAGCTCAGGGGGCGACTATGGCTACACCTTC
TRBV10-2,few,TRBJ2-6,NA,CASSQGRPSGANVLTF,TGCGCCAGCAGCCAGGGACGGCCCTCTGGGGCCAACGTCCTGACTTTC
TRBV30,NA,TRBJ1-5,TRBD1,CAWSGGQGISNQPQHF,TGTGCCTGGAGTGGGGGACAGGGAATCAGCAATCAGCCCCAGCATTTT
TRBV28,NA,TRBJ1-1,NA,CASSFQPPGPNTEAFF,TGTGCCAGCAGTTTTCAACCCCCGGGGCCAAACACTGAAGCTTTCTTT
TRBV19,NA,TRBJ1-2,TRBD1,CASRITGGAYGYTF,TGTGCCAGTAGAATTACAGGGGGCGCTTATGGCTACACCTTC
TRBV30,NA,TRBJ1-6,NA,CAWTSGTRNSPLHF,TGTGCCTGGACTTCTGGGACTCGTAATTCACCCCTCCACTTT
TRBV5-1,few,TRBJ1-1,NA,CASSQSSMNTEAFF,TGCGCCAGCAGCCAGAGTTCCATGAACACTGAAGCTTTCTTT
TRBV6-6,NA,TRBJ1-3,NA,CASGRALASGNTIYF,TGTGCCAGCGGACGGGCACTCGCCTCTGGAAACACCATATATTTT
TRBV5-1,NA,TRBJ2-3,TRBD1,CASSHGTGGLDTQYF,TGCGCCAGCAGCCACGGGACAGGGGGCTTAGATACGCAGTATTTT
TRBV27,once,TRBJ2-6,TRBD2,CASTEGGKNVLTF,TGTGCCAGCACAGAGGGAGGGAAAAACGTCCTGACTTTC